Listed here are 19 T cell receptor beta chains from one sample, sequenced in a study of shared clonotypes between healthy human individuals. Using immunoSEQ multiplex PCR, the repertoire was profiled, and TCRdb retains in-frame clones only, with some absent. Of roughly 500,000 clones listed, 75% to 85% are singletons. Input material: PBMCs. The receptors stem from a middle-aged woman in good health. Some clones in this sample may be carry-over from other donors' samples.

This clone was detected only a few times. CDR3 nucleotides: TGCGCCAGCAGCCAGGAAATGGGTGGCAATTCACCCCTCCACTTT. Its translation: CASSQEMGGNSPLHF. This chain links TRBV4-3 with TRBJ1-6; no reliable D call. The CDR3 length is 15 residues. Germline CDR1 is LGHNA and CDR2 is YSLEER. Trimming pared 3 bases from V and 7 bases from J, leaving 13 bases between.

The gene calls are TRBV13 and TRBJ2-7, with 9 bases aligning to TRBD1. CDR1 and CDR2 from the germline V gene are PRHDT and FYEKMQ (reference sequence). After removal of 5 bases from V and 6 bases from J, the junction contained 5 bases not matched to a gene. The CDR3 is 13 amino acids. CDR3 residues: CASSHTGGGEQYF. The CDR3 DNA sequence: TGTGCCAGCAGCCACACAGGGGGCGGCGAGCAGTACTTC.

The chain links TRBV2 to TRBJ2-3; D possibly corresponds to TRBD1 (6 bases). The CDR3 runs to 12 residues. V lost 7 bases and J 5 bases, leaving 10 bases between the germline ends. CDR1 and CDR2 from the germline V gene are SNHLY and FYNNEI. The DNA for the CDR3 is TGTGCCAGCAACAGGGTACAAGATACGCAGTATTTT. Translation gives CASNRVQDTQYF.

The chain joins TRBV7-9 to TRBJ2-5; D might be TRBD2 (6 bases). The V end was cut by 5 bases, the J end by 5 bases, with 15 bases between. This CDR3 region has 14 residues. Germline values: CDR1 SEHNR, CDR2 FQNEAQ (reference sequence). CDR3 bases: TGTGCCAGCAGCCCTTCGACTAGTGGGGAGACCCAGTACTTC. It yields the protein CASSPSTSGETQYF.

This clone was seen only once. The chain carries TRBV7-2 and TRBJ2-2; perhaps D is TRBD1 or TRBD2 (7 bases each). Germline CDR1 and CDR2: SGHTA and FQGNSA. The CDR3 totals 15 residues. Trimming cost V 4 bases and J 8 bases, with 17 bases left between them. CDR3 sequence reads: CASSWAGGESGELFF. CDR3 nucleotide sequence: TGTGCCAGCAGCTGGGCAGGGGGGGAATCTGGGGAGCTGTTTTTT.

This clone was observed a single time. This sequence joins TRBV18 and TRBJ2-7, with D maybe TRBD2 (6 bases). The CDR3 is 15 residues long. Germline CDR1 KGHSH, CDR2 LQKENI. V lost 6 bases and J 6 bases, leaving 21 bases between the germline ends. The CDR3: CASSPSTSRSSEQYF. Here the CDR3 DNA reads TGTGCCAGCTCCCCTTCGACTAGTAGATCTTCCGAGCAGTACTTC. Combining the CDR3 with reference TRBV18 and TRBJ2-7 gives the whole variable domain NAGVMQNPRHLVRRRGQEARLRCSPMKGHSHVYWYRQLPEEGLKFMVYLQKENIIDESGMPKERFSAEFPKEGPSILRIQQVVRGDSAAYFCASSPSTSRSSEQYFGPGTRLTVT.

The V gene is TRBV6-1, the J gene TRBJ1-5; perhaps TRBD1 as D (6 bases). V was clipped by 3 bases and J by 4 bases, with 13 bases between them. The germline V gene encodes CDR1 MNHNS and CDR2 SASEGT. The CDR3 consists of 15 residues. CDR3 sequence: CASSDYLTGNQPQHF. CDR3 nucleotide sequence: TGTGCCAGCAGTGATTACCTGACAGGAAATCAGCCCCAGCATTTT.

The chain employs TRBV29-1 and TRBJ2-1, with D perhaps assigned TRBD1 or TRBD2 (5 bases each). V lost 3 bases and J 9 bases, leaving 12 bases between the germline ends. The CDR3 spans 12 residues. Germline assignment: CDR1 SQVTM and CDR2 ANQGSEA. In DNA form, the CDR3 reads TGCAGCGTTGAGAGAGGGGCGGGTGAGCAGTTCTTC. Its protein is CSVERGAGEQFF.

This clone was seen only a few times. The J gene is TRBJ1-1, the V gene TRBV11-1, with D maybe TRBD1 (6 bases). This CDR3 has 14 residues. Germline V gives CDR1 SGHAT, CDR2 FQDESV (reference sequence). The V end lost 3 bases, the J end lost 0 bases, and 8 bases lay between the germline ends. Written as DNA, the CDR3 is TGTGCCAGCAGCTTTCCAGGGGTGAACACTGAAGCTTTCTTT. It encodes CASSFPGVNTEAFF.

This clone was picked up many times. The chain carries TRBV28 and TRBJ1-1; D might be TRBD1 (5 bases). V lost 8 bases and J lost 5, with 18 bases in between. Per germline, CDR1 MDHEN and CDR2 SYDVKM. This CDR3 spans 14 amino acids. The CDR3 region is CASFASVGGTEAFF. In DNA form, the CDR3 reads TGTGCCAGCTTTGCGTCGGTGGGGGGTACTGAAGCTTTCTTT.

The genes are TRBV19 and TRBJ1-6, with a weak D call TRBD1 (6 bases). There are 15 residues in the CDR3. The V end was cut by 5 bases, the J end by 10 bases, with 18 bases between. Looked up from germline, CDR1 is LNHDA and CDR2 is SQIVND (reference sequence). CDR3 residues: CASSLDRDIRSPLHF. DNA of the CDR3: TGTGCCAGTAGTCTCGACCGGGACATAAGGTCACCCCTCCACTTT. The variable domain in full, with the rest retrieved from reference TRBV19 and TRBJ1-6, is DGGITQSPKYLFRKEGQNVTLSCEQNLNHDAMYWYRQDPGQGLRLIYYSQIVNDFQKGDIAEGYSVSREKKESFPLTVTSAQKNPTAFYLCASSLDRDIRSPLHFGNGTRLTVT.

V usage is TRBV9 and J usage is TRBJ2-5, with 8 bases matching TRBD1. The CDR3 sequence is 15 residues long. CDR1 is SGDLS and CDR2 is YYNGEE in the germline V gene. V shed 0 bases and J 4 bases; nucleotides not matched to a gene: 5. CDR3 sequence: CASSVGQGAGETQYF. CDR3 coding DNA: TGTGCCAGCAGCGTAGGCCAGGGGGCTGGAGAGACCCAGTACTTC. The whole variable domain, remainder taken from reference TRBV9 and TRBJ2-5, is DSGVTQTPKHLITATGQRVTLRCSPRSGDLSVYWYQQSLDQGLQFLIQYYNGEERAKGNILERFSAQQFPDLHSELNLSSLELGDSALYFCASSVGQGAGETQYFGPGTRLLVL.

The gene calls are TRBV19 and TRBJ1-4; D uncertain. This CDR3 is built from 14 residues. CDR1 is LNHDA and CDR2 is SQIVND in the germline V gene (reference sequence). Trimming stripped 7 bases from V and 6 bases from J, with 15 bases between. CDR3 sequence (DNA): TGTGCCAGTAAGGGAAGGGCTCAGGATGAAAAACTGTTTTTT. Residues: CASKGRAQDEKLFF.

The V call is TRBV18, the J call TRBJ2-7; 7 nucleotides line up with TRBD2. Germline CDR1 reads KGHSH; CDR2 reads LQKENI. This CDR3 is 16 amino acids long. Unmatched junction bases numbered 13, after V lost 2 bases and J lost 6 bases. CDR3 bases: TGTGCCAGCTCACCAGTGCGGGAGCGTCTTGGAAGCGAGCAGTACTTC. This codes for CASSPVRERLGSEQYF.

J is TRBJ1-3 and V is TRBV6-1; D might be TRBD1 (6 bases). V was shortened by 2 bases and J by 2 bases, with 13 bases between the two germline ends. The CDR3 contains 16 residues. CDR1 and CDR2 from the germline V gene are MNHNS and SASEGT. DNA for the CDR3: TGTGCCAGCAGTGAACGAACAGGGTCCGCTGGAAACACCATATATTTT. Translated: CASSERTGSAGNTIYF.

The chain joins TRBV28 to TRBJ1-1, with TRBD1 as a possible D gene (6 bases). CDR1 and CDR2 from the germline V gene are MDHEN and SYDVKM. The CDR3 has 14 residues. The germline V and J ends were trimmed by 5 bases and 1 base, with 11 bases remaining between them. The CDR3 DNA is TGTGCCAGCAGTACCGGACAGCCGAACACTGAAGCTTTCTTT. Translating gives CASSTGQPNTEAFF. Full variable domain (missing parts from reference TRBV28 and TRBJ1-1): DVKVTQSSRYLVKRTGEKVFLECVQDMDHENMFWYRQDPGLGLRLIYFSYDVKMKEKGDIPEGYSVSREKKERFSLILESASTNQTSMYLCASSTGQPNTEAFFGQGTRLTVV.

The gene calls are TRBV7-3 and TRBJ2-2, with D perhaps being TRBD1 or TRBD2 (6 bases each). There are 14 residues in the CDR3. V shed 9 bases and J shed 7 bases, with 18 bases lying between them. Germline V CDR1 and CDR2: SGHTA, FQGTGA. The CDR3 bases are TGTGCCAGTCCCGGAGAGGGGGGCTACGGGGAGCTGTTTTTT. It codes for CASPGEGGYGELFF.

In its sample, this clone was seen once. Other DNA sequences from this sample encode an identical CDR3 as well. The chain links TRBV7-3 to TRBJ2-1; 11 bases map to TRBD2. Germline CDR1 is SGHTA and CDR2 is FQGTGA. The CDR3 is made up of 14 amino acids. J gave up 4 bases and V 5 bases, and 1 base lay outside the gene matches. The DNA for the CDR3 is TGTGCCAGCAGCCCTAGCGGGAGGTACAATGAGCAGTTCTTC. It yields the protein CASSPSGRYNEQFF.

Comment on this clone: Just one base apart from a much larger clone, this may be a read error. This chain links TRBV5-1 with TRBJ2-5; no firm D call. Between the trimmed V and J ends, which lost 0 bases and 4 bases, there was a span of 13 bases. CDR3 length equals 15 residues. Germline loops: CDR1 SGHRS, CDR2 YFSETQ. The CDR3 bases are TGCGCCAGCAGCTTGGAGGCGGAATCCAGAGAGACCCAGTACTTC. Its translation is CASSLEAESRETQYF.